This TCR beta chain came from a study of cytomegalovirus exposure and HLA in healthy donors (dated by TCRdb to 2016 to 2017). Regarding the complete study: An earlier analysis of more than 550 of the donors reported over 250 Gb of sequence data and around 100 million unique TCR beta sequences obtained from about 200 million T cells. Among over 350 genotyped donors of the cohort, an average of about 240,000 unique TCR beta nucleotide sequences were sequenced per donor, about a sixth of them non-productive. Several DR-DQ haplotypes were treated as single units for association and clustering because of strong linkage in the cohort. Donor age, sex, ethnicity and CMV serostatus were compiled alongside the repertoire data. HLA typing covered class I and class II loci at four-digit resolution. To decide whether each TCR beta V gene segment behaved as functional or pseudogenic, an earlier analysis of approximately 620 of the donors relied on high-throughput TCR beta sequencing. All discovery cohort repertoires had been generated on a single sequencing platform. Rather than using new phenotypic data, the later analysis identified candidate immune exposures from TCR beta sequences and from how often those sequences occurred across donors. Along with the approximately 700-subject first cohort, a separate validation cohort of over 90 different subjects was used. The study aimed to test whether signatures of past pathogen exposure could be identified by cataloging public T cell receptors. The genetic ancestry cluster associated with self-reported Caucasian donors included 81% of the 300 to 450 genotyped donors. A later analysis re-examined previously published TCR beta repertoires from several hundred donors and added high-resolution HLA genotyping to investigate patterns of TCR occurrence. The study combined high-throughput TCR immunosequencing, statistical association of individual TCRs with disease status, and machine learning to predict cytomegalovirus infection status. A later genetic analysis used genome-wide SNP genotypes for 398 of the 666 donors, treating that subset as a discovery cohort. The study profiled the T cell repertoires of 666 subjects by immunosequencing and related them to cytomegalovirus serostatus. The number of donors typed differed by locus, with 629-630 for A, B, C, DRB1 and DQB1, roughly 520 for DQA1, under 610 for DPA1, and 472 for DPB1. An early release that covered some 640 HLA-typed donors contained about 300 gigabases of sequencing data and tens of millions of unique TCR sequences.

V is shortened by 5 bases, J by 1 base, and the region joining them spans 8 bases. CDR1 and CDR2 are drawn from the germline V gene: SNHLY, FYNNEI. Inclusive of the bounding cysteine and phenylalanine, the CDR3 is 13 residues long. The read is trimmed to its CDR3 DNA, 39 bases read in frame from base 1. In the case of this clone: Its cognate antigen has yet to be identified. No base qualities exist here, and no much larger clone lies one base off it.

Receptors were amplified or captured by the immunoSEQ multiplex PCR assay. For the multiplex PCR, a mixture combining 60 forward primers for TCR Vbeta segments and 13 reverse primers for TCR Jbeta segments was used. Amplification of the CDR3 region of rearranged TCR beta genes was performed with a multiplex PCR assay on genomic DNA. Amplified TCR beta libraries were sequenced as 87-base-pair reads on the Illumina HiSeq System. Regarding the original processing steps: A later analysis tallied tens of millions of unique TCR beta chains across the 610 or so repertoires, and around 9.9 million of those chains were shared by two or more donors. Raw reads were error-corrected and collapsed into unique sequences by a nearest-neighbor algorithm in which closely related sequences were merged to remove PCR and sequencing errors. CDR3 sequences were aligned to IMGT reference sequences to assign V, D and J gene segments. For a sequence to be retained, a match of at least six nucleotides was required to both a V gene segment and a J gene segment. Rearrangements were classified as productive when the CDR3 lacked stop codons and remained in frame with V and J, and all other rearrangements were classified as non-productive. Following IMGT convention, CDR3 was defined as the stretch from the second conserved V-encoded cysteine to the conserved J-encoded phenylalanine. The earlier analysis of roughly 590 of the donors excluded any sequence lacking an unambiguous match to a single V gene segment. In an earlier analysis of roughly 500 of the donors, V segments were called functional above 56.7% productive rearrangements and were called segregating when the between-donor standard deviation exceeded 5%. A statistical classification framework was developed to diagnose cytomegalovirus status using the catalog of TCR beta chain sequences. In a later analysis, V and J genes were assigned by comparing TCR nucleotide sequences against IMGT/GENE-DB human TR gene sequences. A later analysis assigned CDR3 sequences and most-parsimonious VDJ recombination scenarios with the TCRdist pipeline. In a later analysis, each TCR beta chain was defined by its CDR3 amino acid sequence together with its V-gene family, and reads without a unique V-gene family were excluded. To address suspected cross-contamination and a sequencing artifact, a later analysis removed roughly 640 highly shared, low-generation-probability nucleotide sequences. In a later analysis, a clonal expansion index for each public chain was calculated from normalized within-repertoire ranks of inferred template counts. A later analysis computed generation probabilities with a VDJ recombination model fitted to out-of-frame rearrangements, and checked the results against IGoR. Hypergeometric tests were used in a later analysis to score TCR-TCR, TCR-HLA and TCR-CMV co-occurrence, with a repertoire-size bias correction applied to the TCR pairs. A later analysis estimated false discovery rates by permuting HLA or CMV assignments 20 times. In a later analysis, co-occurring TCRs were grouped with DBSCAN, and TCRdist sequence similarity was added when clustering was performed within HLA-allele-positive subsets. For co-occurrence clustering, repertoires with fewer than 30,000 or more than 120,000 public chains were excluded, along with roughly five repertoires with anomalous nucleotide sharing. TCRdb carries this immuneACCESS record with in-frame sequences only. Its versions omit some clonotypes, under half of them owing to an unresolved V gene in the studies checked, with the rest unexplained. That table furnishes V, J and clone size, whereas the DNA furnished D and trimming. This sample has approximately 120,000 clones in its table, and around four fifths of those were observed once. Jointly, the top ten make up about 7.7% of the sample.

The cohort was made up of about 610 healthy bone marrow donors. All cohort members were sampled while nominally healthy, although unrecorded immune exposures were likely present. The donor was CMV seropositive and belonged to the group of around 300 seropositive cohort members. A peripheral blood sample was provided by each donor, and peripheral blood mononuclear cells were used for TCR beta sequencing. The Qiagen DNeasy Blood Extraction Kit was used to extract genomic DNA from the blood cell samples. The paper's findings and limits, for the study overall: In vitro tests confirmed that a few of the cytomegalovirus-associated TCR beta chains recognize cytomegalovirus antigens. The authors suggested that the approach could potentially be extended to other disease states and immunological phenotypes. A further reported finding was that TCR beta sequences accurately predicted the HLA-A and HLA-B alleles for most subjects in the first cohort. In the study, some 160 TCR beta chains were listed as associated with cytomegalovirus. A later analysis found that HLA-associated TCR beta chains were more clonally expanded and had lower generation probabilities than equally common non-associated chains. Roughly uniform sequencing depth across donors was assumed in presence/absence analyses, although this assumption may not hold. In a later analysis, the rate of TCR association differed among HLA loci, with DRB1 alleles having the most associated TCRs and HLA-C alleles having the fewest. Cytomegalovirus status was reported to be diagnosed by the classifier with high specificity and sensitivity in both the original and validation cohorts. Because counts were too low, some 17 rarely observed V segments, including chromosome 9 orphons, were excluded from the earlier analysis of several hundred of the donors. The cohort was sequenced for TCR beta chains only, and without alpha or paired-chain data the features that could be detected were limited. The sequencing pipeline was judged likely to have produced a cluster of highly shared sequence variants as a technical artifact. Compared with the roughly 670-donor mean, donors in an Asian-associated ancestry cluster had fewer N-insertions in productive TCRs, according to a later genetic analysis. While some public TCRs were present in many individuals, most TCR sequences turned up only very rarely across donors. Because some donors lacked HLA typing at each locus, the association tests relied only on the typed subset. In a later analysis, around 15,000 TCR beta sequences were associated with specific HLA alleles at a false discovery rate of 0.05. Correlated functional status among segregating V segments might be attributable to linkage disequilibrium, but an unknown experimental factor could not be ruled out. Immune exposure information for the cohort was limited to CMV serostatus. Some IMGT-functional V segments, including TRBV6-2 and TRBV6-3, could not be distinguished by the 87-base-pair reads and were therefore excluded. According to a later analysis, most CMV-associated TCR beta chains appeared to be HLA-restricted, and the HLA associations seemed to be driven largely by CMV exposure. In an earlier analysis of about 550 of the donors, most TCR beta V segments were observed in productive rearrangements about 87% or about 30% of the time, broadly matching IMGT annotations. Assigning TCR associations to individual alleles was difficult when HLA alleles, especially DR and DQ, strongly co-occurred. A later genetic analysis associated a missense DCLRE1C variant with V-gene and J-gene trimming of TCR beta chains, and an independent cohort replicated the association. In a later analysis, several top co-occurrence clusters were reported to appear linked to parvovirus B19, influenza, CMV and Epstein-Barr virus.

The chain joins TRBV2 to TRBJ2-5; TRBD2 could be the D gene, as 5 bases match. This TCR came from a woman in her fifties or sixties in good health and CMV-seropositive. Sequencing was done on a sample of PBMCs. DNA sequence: TGTGCCAGCAGTTCCGGAGGCCAAGAGACCCAGTACTTC. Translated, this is CASSSGGQETQYF.